This T cell receptor beta chain stems from a study of T cell repertoires in cytomegalovirus infection (dated by TCRdb to the late 2010s). At the level of the whole study: Recently identified HLA-C-restricted CMV epitopes, whose presentation resists viral immunomodulation, were targeted by peptide stimulations together with well-studied HLA-B-restricted epitopes. Donor HLA type was relevant to the analysis, as public TCR beta signatures indicated carriage of CMV infection together with the matching HLA type.

In the case of this clonotype: Its antigen is still unknown. Base qualities are not at hand, and no much larger clone is one base apart.

Here is what the overall study found, with its caveats: Cumulative frequency of public TCR beta family members discriminated carriers of CMV infection plus the relevant HLA type in this cohort and an independent 352-donor cohort. The ex vivo response was dominated by HLA-C-restricted CMV-specific TCR beta clonotypes, which also provided the single most frequent clonotype in two of eight donors.

Data came from an Illumina HiSeq 1500. TCRdb reworked the public reads: Q25 trimming with fastp, MiXCR clone assembly, productive beta chains retained. For every CDR3 protein sequence, its rows merge into one entry that carries the most common genes and DNA. The sample has some 920,000 distinct CDR3 sequences on record, approximately 31% of them singletons. Around an eighth of the sample goes to the ten largest clones. Relative to germline, V is missing 0 bases and J is missing 7 bases, with 7 bases of the junction outside any gene match. CDR1 and CDR2 are read off the germline V gene as SGDLS and YYNGEE. Spanning cysteine to phenylalanine, the CDR3 consists of 15 amino acids. Only the CDR3 DNA stays, 45 bases, in frame from base 1. In the paper's terms, the treatment or condition label means: in vitro stimulation with specific CMV peptide epitopes to enrich CMV-specific T cells.

The material was cultured CD8+ T cells from PBMCs, obtained from culture after CMV antigen stimulation. The chain links TRBV9 with TRBJ2-1; 7 bases in the middle match TRBD1. This receptor was taken from a human donor in good health (CMV status not recorded). Some clones in this sample may be carry-over from other donors' samples. The nucleotide sequence is TGTGCCAGCAGCGTAGAAGGGGGCGCCCGGAATGAGCAGTTCTTC. Protein translation: CASSVEGGARNEQFF.